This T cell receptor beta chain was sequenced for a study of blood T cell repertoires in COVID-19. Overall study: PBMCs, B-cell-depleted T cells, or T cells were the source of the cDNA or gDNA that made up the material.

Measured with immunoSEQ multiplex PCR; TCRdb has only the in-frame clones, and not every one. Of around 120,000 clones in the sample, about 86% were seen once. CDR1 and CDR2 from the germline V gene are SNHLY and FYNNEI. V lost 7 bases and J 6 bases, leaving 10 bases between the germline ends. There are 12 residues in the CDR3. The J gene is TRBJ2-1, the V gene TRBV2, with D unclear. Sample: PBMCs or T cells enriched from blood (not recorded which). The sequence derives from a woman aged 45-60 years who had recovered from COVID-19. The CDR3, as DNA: TGTGCCAGCACCATACTGCCCAATGAGCAGTTCTTC. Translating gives CASTILPNEQFF.